This TCR beta chain was captured by sequencing in a study of T cells in Graves' hyperthyroidism and ophthalmopathy. The CDR3 totals 14 residues. Germline CDR1 MNHEY, CDR2 SVGEGT. Trimming pared 7 bases from V and 1 base from J, leaving 8 bases between. It was RNA transcripts that yielded the amplified TCR beta CDR3 regions. TCR CDR3 regions were first amplified by RT-PCR with HTBI primers. TCRdb reanalysed the multiplex PCR reads using MiXCR and keeps one entry per CDR3 protein. The top ten hold roughly 10% of the sample, which has over 45,000 distinct CDR3 sequences, approximately 48% seen once. This clonotype was picked up many times.

The chain carries TRBV6-2 or TRBV6-3 and TRBJ2-6; D unclear. The receptor was derived from a woman between 50 and 59 years old with Graves' ophthalmopathy. Sequences were obtained from blood. As DNA, the CDR3 is TGTGCCAGCATGAGTGGGTCTGGGGCCAACGTCCTGACTTTC. Translated, it gives CASMSGSGANVLTF.